A selection of T cell receptor beta chains follows, all from one sample in a study of T-cell memory formation after mild COVID-19. TCRdb reprocessed the 5' RACE reads via MiXCR and lists one record per CDR3 protein. The sample includes 85,000 to 120,000 distinct CDR3 sequences, 17% of them seen just once. The specimen was PBMCs or a T cell subset sorted from them (not recorded which). Receptor source: an adult woman who had mild COVID-19 (a few samples of this study predate the infection). Cell type and time point are not known. Each CDR3 is given with its conserved first and last residue. Fields, in order: V gene, J gene, clone size, D gene, CDR3 DNA, CDR3 protein. The D gene is left open where the match is weak. Size values are once, few and many counts, or a class for expanded clones, and some rows have none.

v_call: TRBV11-2
j_call: TRBJ1-2
clone_size: .
d_call: .
cdr3_nt: TGTGCCAGCAGCTCCGACGTAAACTTAGCTAACTATGGCTACACCTTC
cdr3_aa: CASSSDVNLANYGYTF

v_call: TRBV5-5
j_call: TRBJ2-2
clone_size: .
d_call: .
cdr3_nt: TGTGCCAGCAGCTTGGGCCATGGTCCCACCGGGGAGCTGTTTTTT
cdr3_aa: CASSLGHGPTGELFF

v_call: TRBV7-9
j_call: TRBJ1-1
clone_size: few
d_call: TRBD1
cdr3_nt: TGTGCCAGCAGCACGACAGGGGGAGCTTTCTTT
cdr3_aa: CASSTTGGAFF

v_call: TRBV15
j_call: TRBJ1-2
clone_size: few
d_call: .
cdr3_nt: TGTGCCACCAGCAGCCGCGCTAACTATGGCTACACCTTC
cdr3_aa: CATSSRANYGYTF

v_call: TRBV4-2
j_call: TRBJ1-2
clone_size: many
d_call: TRBD1
cdr3_nt: TGTGCCAGCAGCCACAGCCGGGACAGGGGAGACCATGGCTACACCTTC
cdr3_aa: CASSHSRDRGDHGYTF

v_call: TRBV7-9
j_call: TRBJ2-7
clone_size: few
d_call: TRBD1
cdr3_nt: TGTGCCAGCAGCACTCCGGGACAGGTCACCTACGAGCAGTACTTC
cdr3_aa: CASSTPGQVTYEQYF

v_call: TRBV10-3
j_call: TRBJ2-3
clone_size: few
d_call: .
cdr3_nt: TGTGCCATCAGTGTGGCAGGCGACACAGATACGCAGTATTTT
cdr3_aa: CAISVAGDTDTQYF

v_call: TRBV5-1
j_call: TRBJ2-1
clone_size: .
d_call: TRBD2
cdr3_nt: TGCGCCAGCAGCTCGGGACTAGCGGGGGATAGGGGCAATGAGCAGTTCTTC
cdr3_aa: CASSSGLAGDRGNEQFF

v_call: TRBV6-5
j_call: TRBJ2-2
clone_size: many
d_call: TRBD2
cdr3_nt: TGTGCCAGCAGTCCCTGGACTAGCGGGAGAGTGCGCACCGGGGAGCTGTTTTTT
cdr3_aa: CASSPWTSGRVRTGELFF

v_call: TRBV7-9
j_call: TRBJ2-5
clone_size: .
d_call: .
cdr3_nt: TGTGCCAGCAGCTGGGGGTTTACAGAGACCCAGTACTTC
cdr3_aa: CASSWGFTETQYF

v_call: TRBV11-1
j_call: TRBJ2-1
clone_size: .
d_call: .
cdr3_nt: TGTGCCAGCAGCTTACATCGTACTAGCAATGAGCAGTTCTTC
cdr3_aa: CASSLHRTSNEQFF

v_call: TRBV7-6
j_call: TRBJ2-5
clone_size: few
d_call: TRBD2
cdr3_nt: TGTGCCAGCAGCTTTAGCGGGGAAGAGACCCAGTACTTC
cdr3_aa: CASSFSGEETQYF

v_call: TRBV9
j_call: TRBJ2-6
clone_size: .
d_call: .
cdr3_nt: TGTGCCAGCAGCCCAGGGGACACCCCGAGCTCTGGGGCCAACGTCCTGACTTTC
cdr3_aa: CASSPGDTPSSGANVLTF

v_call: TRBV5-1
j_call: TRBJ2-2
clone_size: few
d_call: .
cdr3_nt: TGCGCCAGCAGCTACGCAATCTCAGGAGGAAAGCTAGCACCAACCGGGGAGCTGTTTTTT
cdr3_aa: CASSYAISGGKLAPTGELFF

v_call: TRBV23-1
j_call: TRBJ2-7
clone_size: few
d_call: TRBD1
cdr3_nt: TGCGCCAGCAGATGGACTCTGACAGGGCTTCCATCCGAGCAGTACTTC
cdr3_aa: CASRWTLTGLPSEQYF

v_call: TRBV7-9
j_call: TRBJ1-5
clone_size: .
d_call: .
cdr3_nt: TGTGCCAGCAGCTCAAGAGACAGCCATAGCAATCAGCCCCAGCATTTT
cdr3_aa: CASSSRDSHSNQPQHF

v_call: TRBV5-1
j_call: TRBJ2-6
clone_size: .
d_call: .
cdr3_nt: TGCGCCAGCAGCTTGGTGGTTGCCTCTGGGGCCAACGTCCTGACTTTC
cdr3_aa: CASSLVVASGANVLTF